The clone carrying this T cell receptor beta chain was picked up one time. The source of the sample is a study of blood T cell repertoires in COVID-19. Study overall: Sources were T cells, B-cell-depleted T cells, or PBMCs; the material itself was cDNA or gDNA.

Germline lookup yields CDR1 LGHDT and CDR2 YNNKEL (reference sequence). Deletions cut 1 base from V and 0 bases from J, with 11 bases between. This CDR3 has 16 residues. TCRdb keeps only in-frame clones here, not all; method: immunoSEQ multiplex PCR. The top ten hold roughly 17% of the sample, which has about 140,000 clones, 65% to 80% seen once. The sample consisted of peripheral blood. The chain is built from TRBV3-1 (or the pseudogene TRBV3-2) and TRBJ2-3; the D gene is possibly TRBD1 (5 bases). The source of this sequence is a man aged 50 to 60 with acute or convalescent COVID-19. The CDR3 spells CASSQGQDISTDTQYF. In nucleotides, the CDR3 is TGTGCCAGCAGCCAAGGGCAGGACATAAGCACAGATACGCAGTATTTT.